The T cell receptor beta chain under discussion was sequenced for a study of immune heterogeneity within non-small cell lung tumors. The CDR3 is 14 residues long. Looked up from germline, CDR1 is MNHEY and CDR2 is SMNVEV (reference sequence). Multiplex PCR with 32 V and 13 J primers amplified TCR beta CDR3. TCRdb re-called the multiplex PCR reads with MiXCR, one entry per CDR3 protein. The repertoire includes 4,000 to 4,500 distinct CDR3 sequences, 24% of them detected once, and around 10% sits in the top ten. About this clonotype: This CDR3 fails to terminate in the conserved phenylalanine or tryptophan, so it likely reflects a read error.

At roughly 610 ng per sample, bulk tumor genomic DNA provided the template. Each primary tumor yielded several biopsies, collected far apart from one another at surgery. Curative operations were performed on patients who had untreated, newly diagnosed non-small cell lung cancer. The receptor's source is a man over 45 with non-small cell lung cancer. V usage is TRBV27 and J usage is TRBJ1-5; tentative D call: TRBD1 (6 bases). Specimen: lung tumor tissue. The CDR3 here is CATSFGGTDQPQHS. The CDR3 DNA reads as TGTGCCACCAGTTTTGGGGGCACCGATCAGCCCCAGCATTCT.